Sequencing of this TCR beta chain was carried out in a study of neurological immune-mediated disorders. The CDR3 length is 15 residues. CDR1 LGHNA and CDR2 YNFKEQ come from the germline V gene. V lost 4 bases to trimming and J lost 4 bases, with 14 bases between them. This clonotype has a count of ten or more. The cDNA was produced through 5'RACE with 10-nucleotide random UMIs. TCRdb re-called the 5' RACE reads through MiXCR, storing one row per CDR3 protein. The sample yields more than 60,000 distinct CDR3 sequences, 3.5% to 4.5% seen once. The sample taken for sequencing was PBMCs. The sequence derives from a woman aged 45-60 years with multiple sclerosis. The chain combines TRBV4-2 with TRBJ2-1; D might be TRBD1 (5 bases). This chain's CDR3 is CASSLNPDRYNEQFF. CDR3 sequence (DNA): TGTGCCAGCAGCCTCAACCCCGACAGATACAATGAGCAGTTCTTC.